A single sample is the source of the 21 T cell receptor beta chains below, sequenced in a study of cytomegalovirus exposure and HLA in healthy donors. Both 60 Vbeta primers and 13 Jbeta primers went into the PCR. TCRdb's table, derived via immunoSEQ multiplex PCR, lists solely in-frame clones and lacks some. This sample has about 160,000 clones, with around 74% found just once. The sample comprised PBMCs. These receptors all stem from a female donor in good health and CMV-seronegative.

This chain joins TRBV7-8 and TRBJ2-7, with TRBD1 matching 10 bases. Unmatched junction bases numbered 3, after V lost 5 bases and J lost 2 bases. CDR1 is SGHVS and CDR2 is FQNEAQ in the germline V gene. This CDR3 is built from 14 residues. CDR3 sequence (DNA): TGTGCCAGCAGCCCCGGGACAGGGGCCTACGAGCAGTACTTC. It yields the protein CASSPGTGAYEQYF. The full variable domain, with the rest looked up from reference TRBV7-8 and TRBJ2-7, is GAGVSQSPRYKVAKRGQDVALRCDPISGHVSLFWYQQALGQGPEFLTYFQNEAQLDKSGLPSDRFFAERPEGSVSTLKIQRTQQEDSAVYLCASSPGTGAYEQYFGPGTRLTVT.

This clone has more than one count but fewer than ten. The rearrangement uses TRBV6-5 and TRBJ2-7, with 10 bases aligning to TRBD2. Germline CDR1 MNHEY, CDR2 SVGAGI. The CDR3 contains 15 residues. V lost 0 bases, J lost 4 bases, and 3 bases stayed unmatched. The CDR3 is CASSYSTSGRYEQYF. The CDR3 DNA reads as TGTGCCAGCAGTTACTCGACTAGCGGGCGATACGAGCAGTACTTC.

The chain employs TRBV19 and TRBJ2-1; D ambiguous. CDR1 and CDR2 (germline): LNHDA, SQIVND (reference sequence). V dropped 6 bases and J dropped 9 bases, with 12 bases sitting between them. The CDR3 totals 12 residues. As DNA, the CDR3 is TGTGCCAGTAGCCCTCCGACACTTGAGCAGTTCTTC. Its protein product is CASSPPTLEQFF.

A few counts support this clone. The V call is TRBV29-1, the J call TRBJ1-4; the match to TRBD1 covers 8 bases. Germline CDR1 and CDR2: SQVTM and ANQGSEA. Trimming removed 7 bases from V and 5 bases from J; junction bases left unmatched: 6. This CDR3 has 13 amino acids. CDR3 bases: TGCAGCGCCGGACAGGGAGCAAATGAAAAACTGTTTTTT. Its protein is CSAGQGANEKLFF.

The genes are TRBV11-3 and TRBJ2-1; D unresolved. Per germline, CDR1 SGHNT and CDR2 YENEEA. V was trimmed by 5 bases and J by 7 bases, leaving 9 bases between them. The CDR3 runs 12 residues. The CDR3 DNA sequence: TGTGCCAGCAGCCGACGACAAAATGAGCAGTTCTTC. Protein sequence: CASSRRQNEQFF.

This clone was seen a handful of times. This chain joins TRBV5-5 and TRBJ1-5, with D hard to call. Trimming left V 4 bases short and J 1 base short, with 9 bases between. Germline values: CDR1 SGHKS, CDR2 YYEKEE (reference sequence). The CDR3 runs 14 residues. The CDR3 bases are TGTGCCAGCAGCAAAGAGGAGAGCAATCAGCCCCAGCATTTT. Translation gives CASSKEESNQPQHF.

The rearrangement joins TRBV2 to TRBJ1-6; D is unresolved. The CDR3 loop spans 14 amino acids. CDR1 SNHLY and CDR2 FYNNEI come from the germline V gene. Trimming left V 0 bases short and J 5 bases short, with 5 bases between. CDR3: CASSEAGDNSPLHF. The CDR3 nucleotides are TGTGCCAGCAGTGAAGCAGGAGATAATTCACCCCTCCACTTT.

V and J are TRBV7-2 and TRBJ2-7; 7 bases line up with TRBD2. Germline values: CDR1 SGHTA, CDR2 FQGNSA. V shed 1 base, J shed 3 bases, and the junction held 3 bases outside the gene matches. CDR3 length: 14 amino acids. The CDR3 loop is CASSLGLANYEQYF. CDR3 sequence (DNA): TGTGCCAGCAGCTTAGGACTAGCTAACTACGAGCAGTACTTC.

The J gene is TRBJ1-6, the V gene TRBV30, with no clear D. Per the germline V gene, CDR1 is GTSNPN and CDR2 is SVGIG (reference sequence). The CDR3 is 14 residues long. V gave up 0 bases and J gave up 9 bases, with 12 bases separating them. DNA for the CDR3: TGTGCCTGGAGTGTACTGGGCAGAACTTCACCCCTCCACTTT. Amino acids: CAWSVLGRTSPLHF.

This clone is a singleton in its sample. CDR3 region: CASSLGWRGNTEAFF. The CDR3 DNA is TGTGCCAGCAGCTTGGGGTGGAGGGGGAACACTGAAGCTTTCTTT. The V call is TRBV5-6, the J call TRBJ1-1, with D perhaps matching TRBD1 (5 bases). The germline CDR1 and CDR2 sequences are SGHDT and YYEEEE. V lost 0 bases to trimming and J lost 1 base, with 10 bases between them. The CDR3 length is 15 residues.

This sequence joins TRBV7-9 and TRBJ2-5; D is perhaps TRBD1 (6 bases). The end of the DNA fits TRBJ2-7 better, so the J call may be wrong. Germline lookup yields CDR1 SEHNR and CDR2 FQNEAQ (reference sequence). This CDR3 is built from 13 residues. CDR3 amino acids: CASSFRSGAEQYF. The CDR3 bases are TGTGCCAGCAGCTTTAGGTCAGGGGCCGAGCAGTACTTC.

The chain couples TRBV9 to TRBJ1-2; 11 nucleotides line up with TRBD1. This CDR3 comprises 13 residues. Unmatched junction bases numbered 5, after V lost 3 bases and J lost 10 bases. Germline values: CDR1 SGDLS, CDR2 YYNGEE. Here the CDR3 reads CASSGRDRGNYTF. DNA of the CDR3: TGTGCCAGCAGCGGGCGGGACAGGGGGAACTACACCTTC.

The gene calls are TRBV29-1 and TRBJ2-1, with D possibly TRBD2 on 6 matching bases. CDR3 length: 12 residues. Deletions cut 7 bases from V and 3 bases from J, with 10 bases between. CDR1 SQVTM and CDR2 ANQGSEA come from the germline V gene. For the CDR3, the DNA is TGCAGCGGCGGGATGATCTACAATGAGCAGTTCTTC. It codes for CSGGMIYNEQFF.

This chain links TRBV2 with TRBJ2-7; 10 bases map to TRBD2. Trimming removed 7 bases from V and 3 bases from J; junction bases left unmatched: 9. The CDR3 extends over 15 amino acids. Germline CDR1 SNHLY, CDR2 FYNNEI. The DNA of the CDR3 is TGTGCCAGCAAGCCTCTAGCGGGAGTTTACTACGAGCAGTACTTC. Its translation: CASKPLAGVYYEQYF.

A single count supports this clone. The chain couples TRBV27 to TRBJ2-5; perhaps TRBD2 as D (5 bases). Matching the DNA end better, TRBJ2-7 makes the J call doubtful. CDR3 length: 15 amino acids. Germline lookup yields CDR1 MNHEY and CDR2 SMNVEV (reference sequence). Here the CDR3 reads CASSLRGILSYEQYF. CDR3 nucleotides: TGTGCCAGCAGTTTACGAGGGATCCTTTCCTACGAGCAGTACTTC.

This clone showed up just a few times. V usage is TRBV19 and J usage is TRBJ1-3; D uncertain. Trimming left V 7 bases short and J 4 bases short, with 14 bases between. The germline gives CDR1 LNHDA, CDR2 SQIVND (reference sequence). The CDR3 sequence is 14 residues long. The CDR3 region is CASKKPPPGNTIYF. The CDR3 DNA follows: TGTGCCAGTAAGAAGCCCCCGCCCGGAAACACCATATATTTT.

Only a few counts were recorded for this clone. The chain uses TRBV15 and TRBJ2-7; TRBD2 aligns across 9 bases. The J segment lost 2 bases and the V segment lost 4 bases, leaving 6 bases of the junction unmatched. This CDR3 contains 15 residues. The V gene's germline CDR1 is LNHNV and CDR2 YYDKDF (reference sequence). The CDR3 DNA is TGTGCCACCAGCATCGGGACTAGCTACGCCTACGAGCAGTACTTC. The encoded protein is CATSIGTSYAYEQYF. The variable domain in full, with the rest retrieved from reference TRBV15 and TRBJ2-7, is DAMVIQNPRYQVTQFGKPVTLSCSQTLNHNVMYWYQQKSSQAPKLLFHYYDKDFNNEADTPDNFQSRRPNTSFCFLDIRSPGLGDTAMYLCATSIGTSYAYEQYFGPGTRLTVT.

The rearrangement links TRBV28 to TRBJ2-7, with D possibly matching TRBD1 (6 bases). The CDR3 spans 13 residues. V lost 7 bases to trimming and J lost 0 bases, with 10 bases between them. Germline CDR1 MDHEN, CDR2 SYDVKM. Written as DNA, the CDR3 is TGTGCCAGCACCCAGGGGAACTCCTACGAGCAGTACTTC. It translates to CASTQGNSYEQYF.

J is TRBJ2-1 and V is TRBV7-9; 12 bases map to TRBD1. The germline V gene has CDR1 SEHNR and CDR2 FQNEAQ (reference sequence). Unmatched junction bases numbered 5, after V lost 3 bases and J lost 8 bases. The CDR3 spans 15 residues. The CDR3 reads CASSLGTGGKYEQFF. CDR3 DNA: TGTGCCAGCAGCTTGGGGACAGGGGGCAAGTATGAGCAGTTCTTC.

The rearrangement links TRBV11-2 to TRBJ2-4, with D unclear. The ends were cut back, 6 bases at V and 5 bases at J, with 11 bases in the middle. The CDR3 has 13 amino acids. Looked up from germline, CDR1 is SGHAT and CDR2 is FQNNGV. The CDR3 loop reads CASSLRSENIQYF. CDR3 sequence (DNA): TGTGCCAGCAGTTTACGATCGGAAAACATTCAGTACTTC.

The V and J genes are TRBV10-2 and TRBJ2-7; D perhaps matches TRBD1 (6 bases). Trimming took off 5 bases at V and 0 bases at J, with 11 bases between the two ends. The germline CDR1 and CDR2 sequences are WSHSY and SAAADI. The CDR3 length is 14 residues. CDR3 DNA sequence: TGCGCCAGCAGTCCAAACAGGGTCTCCTACGAGCAGTACTTC. This translates into CASSPNRVSYEQYF.